Described below is a single TCR beta chain sequence and its context. This specimen belongs to a study of neurological immune-mediated disorders. TCRdb reprocessed the 5' RACE reads with MiXCR, giving one entry per CDR3 protein. The sample has tens of thousands of distinct CDR3 sequences, roughly 13% seen once; the top ten hold about 10%. The receptor was derived from a woman aged 60-75 years with HTLV-1-associated myelopathy (HAM/TSP). The source material was PBMCs.

CDR3 coding DNA: TGTGCCAGCAGCTCGAGAGTGAGCACTGAAGCTTTCTTT. Amino acids: CASSSRVSTEAFF. This chain joins TRBV7-9 and TRBJ1-1; D gene unclear. Germline assignment: CDR1 SEHNR and CDR2 FQNEAQ (reference sequence). The CDR3 length is 13 residues. V was trimmed by 4 bases and J by 4 bases, leaving 10 bases between them.